Shown below are 15 T cell receptor beta chains from a single sample sequenced in a study of cytomegalovirus exposure and HLA in healthy donors. PCR used 60 Vbeta primers and 13 Jbeta primers. The protocol was immunoSEQ multiplex PCR, while the TCRdb copy is restricted to in-frame clones and leaves out a portion. The table has about 130,000 clones, 70% to 85% seen once; the top ten hold approximately 3%. Sample: PBMCs. These receptors came from a boy younger than 10 in good health and CMV-seronegative.

The chain links TRBV4-1 to TRBJ2-3; D perhaps matches TRBD2 (7 bases). The CDR3 has 16 residues. V shed 0 bases and J shed 3 bases, with 13 bases lying between them. Germline values: CDR1 MGHRA, CDR2 YSYEKL. This CDR3 reads CASSQDWGGRTDTQYF. The CDR3 DNA is TGCGCCAGCAGCCAAGATTGGGGGGGCCGGACAGATACGCAGTATTTT.

The rearrangement joins TRBV7-9 to TRBJ1-1; a weak D match, TRBD1 (5 bases). This CDR3 comprises 18 residues. V shed 5 bases and J shed 11 bases, with 33 bases lying between them. Germline CDR1 reads SEHNR; CDR2 reads FQNEAQ (reference sequence). This CDR3 is CASSPTPTGGGPGTGAFF. The CDR3 DNA sequence: TGTGCCAGCAGCCCAACACCAACCGGGGGGGGTCCGGGCACTGGGGCTTTCTTT.

V gene TRBV14 combines with J gene TRBJ2-3; 11 bases line up with TRBD2. The CDR3 sequence is 17 residues long. CDR1 is SGHDN, CDR2 FVKESK, per germline. After removal of 3 bases from V and 3 bases from J, the junction contained 8 bases not matched to a gene. The CDR3 loop is CASSQLAGGPSTDTQYF. DNA for the CDR3: TGTGCCAGCAGCCAGCTAGCGGGAGGCCCGAGTACAGATACGCAGTATTTT.

This rearrangement joins TRBV19 to TRBJ2-7; D might be TRBD2 (5 bases). CDR1 LNHDA and CDR2 SQIVND come from the germline V gene (reference sequence). Trimming cost V 4 bases and J 6 bases, with 16 bases left between them. This CDR3 is 14 amino acids long. CDR3 nucleotide sequence: TGTGCCAGTAGTACCCCGGAGGTTTCAAGCGAGCAGTACTTC. Its translation: CASSTPEVSSEQYF.

The chain couples TRBV30 to TRBJ2-5, with D possibly matching TRBD1 (5 bases). V was cut by 1 base and J by 5 bases, with 11 bases left in between. Germline loops: CDR1 GTSNPN, CDR2 SVGIG (reference sequence). The CDR3 covers 13 residues. The CDR3 spells CAWSGGLEETQYF. DNA of the CDR3: TGTGCCTGGAGTGGGGGCCTGGAGGAGACCCAGTACTTC. Full variable domain (remainder filled in from reference TRBV30 and TRBJ2-5): SQTIHQWPATLVQPVGSPLSLECTVEGTSNPNLYWYRQAAGRGLQLLFYSVGIGQISSEVPQNLSASRPQDRQFILSSKKLLLSDSGFYLCAWSGGLEETQYFGPGTRLLVL.

The table lists this clone with a few counts. The chain uses TRBV4-2 and TRBJ2-2; 12 bases match TRBD2. This CDR3 contains 17 residues. The germline V gene has CDR1 LGHNA and CDR2 YNFKEQ. V shed 4 bases and J 4 bases; nucleotides not matched to a gene: 7. The CDR3 spells CASSPMGLAGSTGELFF. The DNA for the CDR3 is TGTGCCAGCAGCCCAATGGGACTAGCGGGTTCCACCGGGGAGCTGTTTTTT.

The chain combines TRBV11-2 with TRBJ2-7; 10 bases line up with TRBD2. The CDR3 is made up of 16 amino acids. In germline, CDR1 is SGHAT, CDR2 FQNNGV. V dropped 0 bases and J dropped 7; count of bases not matched to a gene: 9. CDR3 amino acids: CASSLDASGGLWEQYV. The CDR3 DNA follows: TGTGCCAGCAGCTTAGATGCTAGCGGGGGCCTCTGGGAGCAGTACGTC.

V gene TRBV6-7 combines with J gene TRBJ2-7; no clear D gene. TRBV6-7 is reported as an ORF; its role is uncertain. The CDR3 is 15 residues long. The V gene lost 2 bases and the J gene lost 2 bases, with 13 bases spanning the gap. The CDR3 bases are TGTGCCAGCAGTTACCCCCCGGTAATAGCCTACGAGCAGTACGTC. Residues: CASSYPPVIAYEQYV.

This chain uses TRBV7-9 with TRBJ1-1; D ambiguous. The CDR3 totals 11 residues. With 2 bases removed from V and 7 bases from J, the gap between germline ends came to 5 bases. Germline lookup yields CDR1 SEHNR and CDR2 FQNEAQ (reference sequence). CDR3 bases: TGTGCCAGCAGCTTATTACTTGAAGCTTTCTTT. Encoded protein: CASSLLLEAFF.

In regard to this clone: One junction end does not reproduce the germline sequence, and a read error may be involved. The chain uses TRBV7-7 and TRBJ2-1, with a weak D call TRBD2 (6 bases). The CDR3 has 14 residues. The germline V gene has CDR1 SSHAT and CDR2 FNYEAQ (reference sequence). CDR3 residues: CASSLDQLANEQFF. The CDR3, as DNA: TGTGCTAGCAGCTTAGATCAACTAGCCAATGAGCAGTTCTTC. The full variable domain, rest sourced from reference TRBV7-7 and TRBJ2-1, is GAGVSQSPRYKVTKRGQDVTLRCDPISSHATLYWYQQALGQGPEFLTYFNYEAQPDKSGLPSDRFSAERPEGSISTLTIQRTEQRDSAMYRCASSLDQLANEQFFGPGTRLTVL.

This clone appeared a few times. The gene calls are TRBV5-1 and TRBJ2-5; D is ambiguous. The CDR3 contains 14 residues. Per the germline V gene, CDR1 is SGHRS and CDR2 is YFSETQ. The ends were cut back, 1 base at V and 0 bases at J, with 7 bases in the middle. The CDR3 loop is CASSLSEYQETQYF. DNA of the CDR3: TGCGCCAGCAGCTTGTCGGAGTACCAAGAGACCCAGTACTTC.

Comments on this clone: Other DNA sequences from this sample encode an identical CDR3 as well. The genes are TRBV6-4 and TRBJ2-3; 7 bases fit TRBD2. The length of the CDR3 is 15 residues. Trimming took 2 bases from V and 1 from J; bases not matched to a gene: 3. Per germline, CDR1 MRHNA and CDR2 SNTAGT. The CDR3 reads CASSDGAGGTDTQYF. In DNA, the CDR3 is TGTGCCAGCAGTGACGGGGCGGGGGGCACAGATACGCAGTATTTT.

The chain employs TRBV30 and TRBJ2-3, with TRBD1 matching over 10 bases. The V and J ends lost 2 bases and 4 bases, in that order; junction bases with no gene match: 6. The CDR3 has 15 residues. Germline V CDR1 and CDR2: GTSNPN, SVGIG (reference sequence). DNA of the CDR3: TGTGCCTGGAGTTTGACAGGGGGCTGGGCAGATACGCAGTATTTT. This encodes CAWSLTGGWADTQYF.

The V and J genes are TRBV2 and TRBJ1-4, with D unresolved. Germline CDR1 SNHLY, CDR2 FYNNEI. CDR3 length: 16 residues. V was cut by 3 bases and J by 4 bases, with 15 bases left in between. CDR3 loop: CASSEGRRRLNEKLFF. The CDR3, as DNA: TGTGCCAGCAGTGAGGGGAGGAGGCGCCTTAATGAAAAACTGTTTTTT.

The chain uses TRBV4-1 and TRBJ2-7, with 7 bases matching TRBD1. With 1 base clipped from V and 5 bases from J, the junction kept 5 bases outside the gene matches. CDR1 is MGHRA and CDR2 is YSYEKL in the germline V gene. This CDR3 has 14 residues. The DNA of the CDR3 is TGCGCCAGCAGCCAAGTGGGACAGCGGAACGAGCAGTACTTC. It yields the protein CASSQVGQRNEQYF.